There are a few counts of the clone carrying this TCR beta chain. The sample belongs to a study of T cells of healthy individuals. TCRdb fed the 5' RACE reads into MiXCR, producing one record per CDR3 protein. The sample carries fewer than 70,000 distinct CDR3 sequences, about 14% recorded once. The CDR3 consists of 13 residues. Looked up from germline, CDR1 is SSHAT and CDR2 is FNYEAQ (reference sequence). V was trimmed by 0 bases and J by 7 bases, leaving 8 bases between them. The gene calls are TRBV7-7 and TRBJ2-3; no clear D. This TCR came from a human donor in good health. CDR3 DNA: TGTGCCAGCAGCTTAGCGGTAACGCATACGCAGTATTTT. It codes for CASSLAVTHTQYF.